Listed below are T cell receptor beta chains from one sample, sequenced in a study of T cells in Graves' hyperthyroidism and ophthalmopathy. TCRdb reprocessed the multiplex PCR reads with MiXCR, giving one entry per CDR3 protein. The sample contains approximately 570,000 distinct CDR3 sequences, roughly 21% of which appear only once. Sequenced input: blood. Receptors were obtained from a man aged 35 to 55 with Graves' ophthalmopathy. Both conserved end residues are part of each CDR3. The order of the fields is CDR3 length, V gene, J gene, D gene, clone size, CDR3 DNA, CDR3 protein. D genes are given only for firm matches. Clone size appears in some rows only: once, few, many, or a class for an expanded clone.

len: 12
v_gene: TRBV20-1
j_gene: TRBJ2-2
d_gene: .
abundance: many
CDR3nt: TGCAGTGGGTCTAGAGAGGGCGGGGAGCTGTTTTTT
CDR3aa: CSGSREGGELFF

len: 13
v_gene: TRBV24-1
j_gene: TRBJ2-3
d_gene: .
abundance: few
CDR3nt: TGTGCCACCAGTGACGTGTGGGCAGATACGCAGTATTTT
CDR3aa: CATSDVWADTQYF

len: 14
v_gene: TRBV11-2
j_gene: TRBJ1-2
d_gene: .
abundance: many
CDR3nt: TGTGCCAGCAGCTTAGCCGGGTCCAAGGGTGGCTACACCTTC
CDR3aa: CASSLAGSKGGYTF

len: 14
v_gene: TRBV5-1
j_gene: TRBJ2-7
d_gene: .
abundance: .
CDR3nt: TGCGCCAGCAGCTTCCAGGGGCCGGCCTACGAGCAGTACTTC
CDR3aa: CASSFQGPAYEQYF

len: 17
v_gene: TRBV12-3/TRBV12-4
j_gene: TRBJ2-6
d_gene: TRBD1
abundance: few
CDR3nt: TGTGCCAGCAGCGGACAGGGGTTTTTTTCTGGGGCCAACGTCCTGACTTTC
CDR3aa: CASSGQGFFSGANVLTF

len: 14
v_gene: TRBV10-3
j_gene: TRBJ2-1
d_gene: .
abundance: .
CDR3nt: TGTGCCATCAGGGGTTTGGACAGAGGGAATGAGCAGTTCTTC
CDR3aa: CAIRGLDRGNEQFF

len: 15
v_gene: TRBV5-1
j_gene: TRBJ2-3
d_gene: TRBD1
abundance: few
CDR3nt: TGCGCCACAGGGGCAGACGGGACAGGGTACGATACGCAGTATTTT
CDR3aa: CATGADGTGYDTQYF

len: 13
v_gene: TRBV12-3/TRBV12-4
j_gene: TRBJ2-7
d_gene: .
abundance: many
CDR3nt: TGTGCCAGCAGTTCGTTGAGTAGGGCCGAGCAGTACTTC
CDR3aa: CASSSLSRAEQYF

len: 15
v_gene: TRBV4-1
j_gene: TRBJ2-7
d_gene: .
abundance: .
CDR3nt: TGCGCCAGCAGCCAAGGGGGTCTCAGCTCCTACGAGCGGTACTTC
CDR3aa: CASSQGGLSSYERYF

len: 16
v_gene: TRBV2
j_gene: TRBJ2-7
d_gene: TRBD2
abundance: many
CDR3nt: TGTGCCAGCAGGCGAGCTAGCGGGGGTATATCCTACGAGCAGTACTTC
CDR3aa: CASRRASGGISYEQYF

len: 14
v_gene: TRBV7-9
j_gene: TRBJ2-7
d_gene: .
abundance: few
CDR3nt: TGTGCCAGCAGCGCGTGGTCTCCCCCGGGGGAGCAGTACTTC
CDR3aa: CASSAWSPPGEQYF

len: 16
v_gene: TRBV19
j_gene: TRBJ1-5
d_gene: TRBD1
abundance: few
CDR3nt: TGTGCCAGTAGTACACCCAAGGGACAGCGCAATCAGCCCCAGCATTTT
CDR3aa: CASSTPKGQRNQPQHF

len: 14
v_gene: TRBV9
j_gene: TRBJ2-4
d_gene: TRBD2
abundance: few
CDR3nt: TGTGCCAGCAGCGGACTAGCGGGAGCCAACATTCAGTACTTC
CDR3aa: CASSGLAGANIQYF

len: 17
v_gene: TRBV30
j_gene: TRBJ1-5
d_gene: .
abundance: many
CDR3nt: TGTGCCTGGAGTCCTGGGCGGGGTATCGGCTACAATCAGCCCCAGCATTTT
CDR3aa: CAWSPGRGIGYNQPQHF

len: 14
v_gene: TRBV18
j_gene: TRBJ2-1
d_gene: TRBD2
abundance: many
CDR3nt: TGTGCCAGCTCACCAGCAGCGGGGGGGAATGAGCAGTTCTTC
CDR3aa: CASSPAAGGNEQFF

len: 14
v_gene: TRBV5-1
j_gene: TRBJ2-2
d_gene: .
abundance: few
CDR3nt: TGCGCCAGCAGCTTGGTAGCCGACACCGGGGAGCTGTTTTTT
CDR3aa: CASSLVADTGELFF

len: 15
v_gene: TRBV20-1
j_gene: TRBJ1-4
d_gene: TRBD1
abundance: few
CDR3nt: TGCAGTGCTCCTCCTACAGGGGGGATTAATGAAAAACTGTTTTTT
CDR3aa: CSAPPTGGINEKLFF

len: 13
v_gene: TRBV20-1
j_gene: TRBJ2-7
d_gene: .
abundance: few
CDR3nt: TGCAGTGCACCGGCGACTGGAAACTACGAGCAGTACTTC
CDR3aa: CSAPATGNYEQYF

len: 16
v_gene: TRBV7-8
j_gene: TRBJ2-2
d_gene: TRBD1
abundance: many
CDR3nt: TGTGCCAGCAGCCCCAGACGGGACAGGTCGAGCGGGGAGCTGTTTTTT
CDR3aa: CASSPRRDRSSGELFF

len: 16
v_gene: TRBV5-4
j_gene: TRBJ2-1
d_gene: TRBD2
abundance: .
CDR3nt: TGTGCCAGCAGTCCCCTAGCGGGCCAAGTAGGTAATGAGCAGTTCTTC
CDR3aa: CASSPLAGQVGNEQFF

len: 16
v_gene: TRBV7-8
j_gene: TRBJ2-5
d_gene: TRBD1
abundance: few
CDR3nt: TGTGCCAGCAGCGCGAGCTGGACAGGGGGACGGGAGACCCAGTACTTC
CDR3aa: CASSASWTGGRETQYF

len: 14
v_gene: TRBV27
j_gene: TRBJ2-7
d_gene: TRBD1
abundance: few
CDR3nt: TGTGCCAGCAGTCCCGGGACAGTAGCCTACGAGCAGTACTTC
CDR3aa: CASSPGTVAYEQYF

len: 15
v_gene: TRBV20-1
j_gene: TRBJ2-1
d_gene: TRBD2
abundance: few
CDR3nt: TGCAGTGCTATAACTAGCGGGGGGGCCTACAATGAGCAGTTCTTC
CDR3aa: CSAITSGGAYNEQFF

len: 17
v_gene: TRBV7-2
j_gene: TRBJ2-1
d_gene: TRBD2
abundance: many
CDR3nt: TGTGCCAGCAGCTTAGGCCCCTCCCGCGGGAGGGCCTATGAGCAGTTCTTC
CDR3aa: CASSLGPSRGRAYEQFF

len: 13
v_gene: TRBV28
j_gene: TRBJ2-3
d_gene: .
abundance: .
CDR3nt: TGTGCCAGCAGTTTTTCATCTCCAGATACGCAGTATTTT
CDR3aa: CASSFSSPDTQYF

len: 17
v_gene: TRBV18
j_gene: TRBJ2-3
d_gene: .
abundance: few
CDR3nt: TGTGCCAGCTCACCAATCACCTTGGCGGGGCTCAGGGATACGCAGTATTTT
CDR3aa: CASSPITLAGLRDTQYF

len: 14
v_gene: TRBV28
j_gene: TRBJ2-7
d_gene: TRBD1
abundance: many
CDR3nt: TGTGCCAGCAGTTTACGGGACAGGGAATACGAGCAGTACTTC
CDR3aa: CASSLRDREYEQYF

len: 19
v_gene: TRBV20-1
j_gene: TRBJ2-3
d_gene: TRBD2
abundance: .
CDR3nt: TGCAGTGCCATCCCGGGCACTAGCGGGGGAGAACCGGGTAGAGATACGCAGTATTTT
CDR3aa: CSAIPGTSGGEPGRDTQYF

len: 14
v_gene: TRBV5-4
j_gene: TRBJ2-7
d_gene: TRBD1
abundance: .
CDR3nt: TGTGCCAGCAGCTCCGGACAGGACTTCTACGAGCAGTACTTC
CDR3aa: CASSSGQDFYEQYF

len: 14
v_gene: TRBV28
j_gene: TRBJ2-2
d_gene: .
abundance: many
CDR3nt: TGTGCCAGCAGTTTCTCAGACAGAGCCGGGGAGCTGTTTTTT
CDR3aa: CASSFSDRAGELFF

len: 15
v_gene: TRBV20-1
j_gene: TRBJ1-2
d_gene: .
abundance: .
CDR3nt: TGCAGTGCTAGTAACACAGCCCGGCCTGGAGAGGGCTACACCTTC
CDR3aa: CSASNTARPGEGYTF

len: 12
v_gene: TRBV20-1
j_gene: TRBJ1-5
d_gene: .
abundance: .
CDR3nt: TGCAGTGCACAAACAGGGAGGAGGCCCCAGCATTTT
CDR3aa: CSAQTGRRPQHF

len: 15
v_gene: TRBV24-1
j_gene: TRBJ2-1
d_gene: TRBD1
abundance: .
CDR3nt: TGTGCCACCAGTGGGACAGGGAGCTCCTACAATGAGCAGTTCTTC
CDR3aa: CATSGTGSSYNEQFF

len: 15
v_gene: TRBV28
j_gene: TRBJ2-3
d_gene: .
abundance: many
CDR3nt: TGTGCCAGCAGTCCAAACTTCCCCGACACAGATACGCAGTATTTT
CDR3aa: CASSPNFPDTDTQYF

len: 13
v_gene: TRBV19
j_gene: TRBJ1-1
d_gene: .
abundance: .
CDR3nt: TGTGCCAGTAGTATAGGGAAGGTGGCAGAAGCTTTCTTT
CDR3aa: CASSIGKVAEAFF

len: 13
v_gene: TRBV2
j_gene: TRBJ2-7
d_gene: TRBD1
abundance: many
CDR3nt: TGTGCCAGCATACCGGACAGGGGCTACGAGCAGTACTTC
CDR3aa: CASIPDRGYEQYF

len: 15
v_gene: TRBV19
j_gene: TRBJ1-4
d_gene: TRBD1
abundance: .
CDR3nt: TGTGCCAGTAGACCCATCGGGACAGGGCGTGAAAAACTGTTTTTT
CDR3aa: CASRPIGTGREKLFF

len: 15
v_gene: TRBV6-1
j_gene: TRBJ2-3
d_gene: .
abundance: few
CDR3nt: TGTGCCAGCAAAGAAGTTGGCACAAGCACAGATACGCAGTATTTT
CDR3aa: CASKEVGTSTDTQYF

len: 19
v_gene: TRBV13
j_gene: TRBJ2-5
d_gene: TRBD2
abundance: .
CDR3nt: TGTGCCAGCAGCCTGGGACTAGCGGGAGGGCCAGACTTGGGGGAGACCCAGTACTTC
CDR3aa: CASSLGLAGGPDLGETQYF

len: 15
v_gene: TRBV18
j_gene: TRBJ2-6
d_gene: .
abundance: .
CDR3nt: TGTGCCAGCTCACCAGAGGACCCTGGGGCCAACGTCCTGACTTTC
CDR3aa: CASSPEDPGANVLTF

len: 16
v_gene: TRBV14
j_gene: TRBJ2-2
d_gene: .
abundance: many
CDR3nt: TGTGCCAGCAGCCAAGTAAATGGCGTTTTGACCGGGGAGCTGTTTTTT
CDR3aa: CASSQVNGVLTGELFF

len: 15
v_gene: TRBV12-3/TRBV12-4
j_gene: TRBJ2-1
d_gene: TRBD2
abundance: few
CDR3nt: TGTGCCAGCAGTTTCGAGACGGGAGGAGTTTTTGAGCAGTTCTTC
CDR3aa: CASSFETGGVFEQFF

len: 14
v_gene: TRBV6-1
j_gene: TRBJ1-1
d_gene: TRBD1
abundance: .
CDR3nt: TGTGCCAGCCGTCATCTACAGGGGGCGATGGGTGCTTTCTTT
CDR3aa: CASRHLQGAMGAFF

len: 15
v_gene: TRBV20-1
j_gene: TRBJ1-6
d_gene: TRBD1
abundance: few
CDR3nt: TGCAGTGCTAGGGTCCCGCGGGACAGGGCTTCACCCCTCCACTTT
CDR3aa: CSARVPRDRASPLHF

len: 14
v_gene: TRBV12-3/TRBV12-4
j_gene: TRBJ2-7
d_gene: .
abundance: many
CDR3nt: TGTGCCAGCAGGCTGGAAGGGGGGTCCTACGAGCAGTACTTC
CDR3aa: CASRLEGGSYEQYF

len: 14
v_gene: TRBV12-3/TRBV12-4
j_gene: TRBJ2-3
d_gene: TRBD2
abundance: .
CDR3nt: TGTGCCAGCAGTTTTGAAGCGGGGGGCTATACGCAGTATTTT
CDR3aa: CASSFEAGGYTQYF

len: 14
v_gene: TRBV6-1
j_gene: TRBJ2-1
d_gene: .
abundance: many
CDR3nt: TGTGCCAGCAGTATCGACAGACCCTACAATGAGCAGTTCTTC
CDR3aa: CASSIDRPYNEQFF

len: 16
v_gene: TRBV6-2/TRBV6-3
j_gene: TRBJ2-1
d_gene: TRBD2
abundance: few
CDR3nt: TGTGCCAGCAGCTACGGACTAGCGGGAGGATACAATGAGCAGTTCTTC
CDR3aa: CASSYGLAGGYNEQFF

len: 15
v_gene: TRBV5-1
j_gene: TRBJ2-3
d_gene: .
abundance: .
CDR3nt: TGCGCCAGCAGTCCTCCTCCCCCGGAGACAGATACGCAGTATTTT
CDR3aa: CASSPPPPETDTQYF

len: 13
v_gene: TRBV6-1
j_gene: TRBJ2-5
d_gene: .
abundance: few
CDR3nt: TGTGCCAGCAGTGAAGTAGGGGGAGAGACCCAGTACTTC
CDR3aa: CASSEVGGETQYF

len: 12
v_gene: TRBV6-1
j_gene: TRBJ2-7
d_gene: .
abundance: .
CDR3nt: TGTGCCAGCAGACAGGGAGTTCGCGAGCAGTACTTC
CDR3aa: CASRQGVREQYF

len: 12
v_gene: TRBV20-1
j_gene: TRBJ2-7
d_gene: .
abundance: .
CDR3nt: TGCAGTGCTAAGCACAGTTCCTACGAGCAGTACTTC
CDR3aa: CSAKHSSYEQYF

len: 13
v_gene: TRBV20-1
j_gene: TRBJ1-2
d_gene: .
abundance: few
CDR3nt: TGCAGTGCTAGTGCTCAGGGGTTCTATGGCTACACCTTC
CDR3aa: CSASAQGFYGYTF

len: 15
v_gene: TRBV9
j_gene: TRBJ2-7
d_gene: TRBD2
abundance: .
CDR3nt: TGTGCCAGCAGCGTAGACGGCGGGGGGGCATCCGAGCAGTACTTC
CDR3aa: CASSVDGGGASEQYF